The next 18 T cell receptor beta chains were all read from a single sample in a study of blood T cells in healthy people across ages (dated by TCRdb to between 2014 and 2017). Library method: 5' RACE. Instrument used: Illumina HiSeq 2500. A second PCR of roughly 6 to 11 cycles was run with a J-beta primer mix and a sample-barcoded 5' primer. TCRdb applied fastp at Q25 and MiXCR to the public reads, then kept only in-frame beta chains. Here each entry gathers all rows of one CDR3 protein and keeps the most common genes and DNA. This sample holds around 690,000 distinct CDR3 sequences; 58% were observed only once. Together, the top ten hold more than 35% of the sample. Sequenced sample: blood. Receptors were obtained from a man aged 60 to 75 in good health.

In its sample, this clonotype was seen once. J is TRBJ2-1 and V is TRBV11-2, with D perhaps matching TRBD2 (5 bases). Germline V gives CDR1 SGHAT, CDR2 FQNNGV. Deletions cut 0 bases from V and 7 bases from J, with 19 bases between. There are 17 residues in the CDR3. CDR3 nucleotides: TGTGCCAGCAGCTTAGATCTTATCTCCGGACTCCGAAATGAGCAGTTCTTC. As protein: CASSLDLISGLRNEQFF. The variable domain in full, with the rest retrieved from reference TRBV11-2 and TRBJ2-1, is EAGVAQSPRYKIIEKRQSVAFWCNPISGHATLYWYQQILGQGPKLLIQFQNNGVVDDSQLPKDRFSAERLKGVDSTLKIQPAKLEDSAVYLCASSLDLISGLRNEQFFGPGTRLTVL.

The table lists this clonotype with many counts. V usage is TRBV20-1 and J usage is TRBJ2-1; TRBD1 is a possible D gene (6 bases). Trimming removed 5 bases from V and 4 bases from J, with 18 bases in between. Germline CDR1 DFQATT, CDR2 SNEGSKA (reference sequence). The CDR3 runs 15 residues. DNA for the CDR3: TGCAGTGCTCTTCGCCGACAGGAACATTACAATGAGCAGTTCTTC. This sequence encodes CSALRRQEHYNEQFF.

The CDR3 coding sequence is TGTGCCAGCAGCACGGGACTAGCGGGGGTCTACGAGCAGTACTTC. Translating it yields CASSTGLAGVYEQYF. This chain links TRBV7-9 with TRBJ2-7; 14 bases fit TRBD2. The CDR3 loop spans 15 amino acids. In germline, CDR1 is SEHNR, CDR2 FQNEAQ (reference sequence). V shed 5 bases and J 3 bases; nucleotides not matched to a gene: 3.

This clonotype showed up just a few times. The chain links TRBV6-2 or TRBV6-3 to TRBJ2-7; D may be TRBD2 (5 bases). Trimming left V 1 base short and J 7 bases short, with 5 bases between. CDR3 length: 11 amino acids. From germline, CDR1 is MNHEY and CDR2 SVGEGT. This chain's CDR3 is CASSYWREQYF. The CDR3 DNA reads TGTGCCAGCAGTTACTGGAGGGAGCAGTACTTC.

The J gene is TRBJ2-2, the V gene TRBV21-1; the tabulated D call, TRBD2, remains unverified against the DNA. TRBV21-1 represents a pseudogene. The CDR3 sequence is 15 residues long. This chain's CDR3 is CASSKAEGVTGELFF. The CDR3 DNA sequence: TGTGCCAGCAGCAAAGCCGAGGGAGTCACCGGGGAGCTGTTTTTT.

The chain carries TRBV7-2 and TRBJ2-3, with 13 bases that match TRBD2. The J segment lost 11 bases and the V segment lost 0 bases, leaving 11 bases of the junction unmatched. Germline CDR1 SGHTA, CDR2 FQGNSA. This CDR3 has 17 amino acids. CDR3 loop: CASSLAGWGTSGIRQYF. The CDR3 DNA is TGTGCCAGCAGCTTAGCTGGGTGGGGGACTAGCGGGATCAGGCAGTATTTT.

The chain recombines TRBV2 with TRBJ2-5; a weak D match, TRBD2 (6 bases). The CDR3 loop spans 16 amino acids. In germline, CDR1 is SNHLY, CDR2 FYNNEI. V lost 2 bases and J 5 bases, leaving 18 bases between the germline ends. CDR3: CASSERATSGGETQYF. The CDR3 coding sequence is TGTGCCAGCAGTGAAAGGGCCACCTCCGGAGGGGAGACCCAGTACTTC.

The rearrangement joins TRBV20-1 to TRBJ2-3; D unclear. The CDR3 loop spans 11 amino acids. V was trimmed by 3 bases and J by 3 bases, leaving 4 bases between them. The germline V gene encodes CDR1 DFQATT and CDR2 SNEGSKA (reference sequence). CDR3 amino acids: CSARVTDTQYF. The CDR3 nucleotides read TGCAGTGCTAGGGTGACAGATACGCAGTATTTT.

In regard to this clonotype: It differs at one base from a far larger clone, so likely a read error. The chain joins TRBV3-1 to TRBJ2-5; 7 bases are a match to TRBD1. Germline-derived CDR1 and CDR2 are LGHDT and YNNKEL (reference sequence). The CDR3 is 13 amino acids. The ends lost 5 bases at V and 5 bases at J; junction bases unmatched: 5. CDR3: CASSFTGEETQYF. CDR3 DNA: TGTGCCAGCAGCTTCACAGGGGAGGAGACCCAGTACTTC.

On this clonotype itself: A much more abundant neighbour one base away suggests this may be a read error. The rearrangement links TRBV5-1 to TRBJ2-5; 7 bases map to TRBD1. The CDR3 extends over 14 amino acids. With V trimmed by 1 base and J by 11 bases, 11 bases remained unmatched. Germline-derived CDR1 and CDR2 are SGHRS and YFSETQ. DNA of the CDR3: TGCGCCAGCAGCTTGACAGGGGTGGGCAATGAGCAGTACTTC. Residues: CASSLTGVGNEQYF.

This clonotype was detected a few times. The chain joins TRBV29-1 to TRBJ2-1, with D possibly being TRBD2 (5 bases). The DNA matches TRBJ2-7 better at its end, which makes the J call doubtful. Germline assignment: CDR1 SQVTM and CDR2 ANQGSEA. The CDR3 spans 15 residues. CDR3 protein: CSVEEWASRYNEQYF. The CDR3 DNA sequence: TGCAGCGTTGAAGAGTGGGCTAGCAGATACAATGAGCAGTACTTC.

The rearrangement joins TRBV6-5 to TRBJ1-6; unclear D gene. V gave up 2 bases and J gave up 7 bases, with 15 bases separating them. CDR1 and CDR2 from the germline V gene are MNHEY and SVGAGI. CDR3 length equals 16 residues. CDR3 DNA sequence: TGTGCCAGCAGTTACGGTATGGAGTTCGGGAATTCACCCCTCCACTTT. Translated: CASSYGMEFGNSPLHF.

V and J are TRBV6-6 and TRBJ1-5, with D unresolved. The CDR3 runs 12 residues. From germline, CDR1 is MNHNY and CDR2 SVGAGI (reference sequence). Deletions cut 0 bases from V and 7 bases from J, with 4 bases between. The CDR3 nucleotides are TGTGCCAGCAGTTACTCAGCCCAGCCCCAGCATTTT. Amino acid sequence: CASSYSAQPQHF.

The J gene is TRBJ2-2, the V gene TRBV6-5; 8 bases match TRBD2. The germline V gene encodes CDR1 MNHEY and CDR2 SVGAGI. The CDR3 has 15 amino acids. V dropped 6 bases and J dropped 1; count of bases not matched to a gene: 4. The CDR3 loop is CASSRGGRNTGELFF. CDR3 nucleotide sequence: TGTGCCAGCAGCCGCGGGGGGCGGAACACCGGGGAGCTGTTTTTT.

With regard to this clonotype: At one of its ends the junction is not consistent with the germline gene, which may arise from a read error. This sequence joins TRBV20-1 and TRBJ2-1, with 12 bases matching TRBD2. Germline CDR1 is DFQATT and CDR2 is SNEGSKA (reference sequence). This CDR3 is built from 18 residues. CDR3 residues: CCARVASGGARRYNEQFF. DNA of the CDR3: TGCTGTGCTAGAGTAGCTAGCGGGGGGGCCAGGAGGTACAATGAGCAGTTCTTC.

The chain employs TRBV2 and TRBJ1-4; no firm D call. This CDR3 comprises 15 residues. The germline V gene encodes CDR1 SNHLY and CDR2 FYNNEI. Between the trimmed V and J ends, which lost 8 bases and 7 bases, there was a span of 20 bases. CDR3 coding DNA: TGTGCCAGCTCCCCGTTCGAGGGCCGTTCTGAAAAACTGTTTTTT. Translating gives CASSPFEGRSEKLFF.

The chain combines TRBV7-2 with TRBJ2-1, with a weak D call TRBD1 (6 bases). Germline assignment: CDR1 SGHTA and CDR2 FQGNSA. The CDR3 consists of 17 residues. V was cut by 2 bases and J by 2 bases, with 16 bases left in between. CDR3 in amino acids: CASSLISGAPAYNEQFF. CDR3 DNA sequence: TGTGCCAGCAGCTTAATATCAGGGGCCCCGGCCTACAATGAGCAGTTCTTC.

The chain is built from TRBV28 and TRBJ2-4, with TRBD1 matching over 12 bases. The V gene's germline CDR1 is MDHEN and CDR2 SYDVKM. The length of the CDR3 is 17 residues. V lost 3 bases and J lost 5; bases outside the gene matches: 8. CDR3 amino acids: CASSLPSGQGAQNIQYF. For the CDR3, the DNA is TGTGCCAGCAGTTTGCCCTCGGGACAGGGGGCTCAAAACATTCAGTACTTC.